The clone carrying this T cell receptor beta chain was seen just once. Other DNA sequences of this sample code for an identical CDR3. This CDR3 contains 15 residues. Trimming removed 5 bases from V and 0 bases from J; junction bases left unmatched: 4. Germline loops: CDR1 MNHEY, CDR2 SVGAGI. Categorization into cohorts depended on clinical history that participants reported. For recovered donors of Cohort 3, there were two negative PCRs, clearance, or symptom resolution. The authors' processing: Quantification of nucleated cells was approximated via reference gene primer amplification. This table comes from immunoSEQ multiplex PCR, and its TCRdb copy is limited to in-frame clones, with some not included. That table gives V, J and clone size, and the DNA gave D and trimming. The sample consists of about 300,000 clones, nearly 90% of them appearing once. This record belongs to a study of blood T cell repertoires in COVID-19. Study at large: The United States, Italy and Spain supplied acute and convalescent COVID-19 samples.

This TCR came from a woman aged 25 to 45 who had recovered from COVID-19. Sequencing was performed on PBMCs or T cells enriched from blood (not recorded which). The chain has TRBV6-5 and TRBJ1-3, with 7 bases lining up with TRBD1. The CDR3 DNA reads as TGTGCCAGCAGTCAGACAGGGAGCTCTGGAAACACCATATATTTT. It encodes CASSQTGSSGNTIYF.